Listed below are T cell receptor beta chains from one sample, sequenced in a study of Graves' ophthalmopathy and Graves' hyperthyroidism. TCRdb analysed the multiplex PCR reads with MiXCR anew, one entry per CDR3 protein. The sample includes 450,000 or so distinct CDR3 sequences, around 15% of them seen just once. The sample taken for sequencing was blood. These receptors were obtained from a woman in her thirties with Graves' ophthalmopathy. The CDR3 runs from the conserved cysteine through the conserved F or W. D genes are given only for firm matches. The size entry is marked missing in some rows and otherwise reads once, few, many or a size class.

CDR3aa: CASSLGGRSRSPLHF; CDR3nt: TGTGCCAGCAGCTTAGGAGGACGGTCGCGTTCACCCCTCCACTTT; j_gene: TRBJ1-6; d_gene: -; abundance: many; v_gene: TRBV11-2
CDR3aa: CSASLGRYRGVSNQPQHF; CDR3nt: TGCAGTGCTAGCTTGGGGCGCTACAGGGGGGTTAGCAATCAGCCCCAGCATTTT; j_gene: TRBJ1-5; d_gene: TRBD1; abundance: -; v_gene: TRBV20-1
CDR3aa: CASSPRRSYQETQYF; CDR3nt: TGCGCCAGCAGCCCCCGGAGGAGCTACCAAGAGACCCAGTACTTC; j_gene: TRBJ2-5; d_gene: -; abundance: few; v_gene: TRBV5-1
CDR3aa: CASSPGQLHYEQYF; CDR3nt: TGTGCCAGCAGTCCAGGACAGCTCCACTACGAGCAGTACTTC; j_gene: TRBJ2-7; d_gene: -; abundance: many; v_gene: TRBV2
CDR3aa: CASSSRQGGIQPQHF; CDR3nt: TGTGCCAGCAGCTCTCGTCAGGGGGGAATTCAGCCCCAGCATTTT; j_gene: TRBJ1-5; d_gene: TRBD1; abundance: few; v_gene: TRBV6-5
CDR3aa: CASKQGSGVTGELFF; CDR3nt: TGTGCCAGTAAGCAGGGTAGCGGGGTCACCGGGGAGCTGTTTTTT; j_gene: TRBJ2-2; d_gene: TRBD2; abundance: many; v_gene: TRBV19
CDR3aa: CAISERNRGGRYGYTF; CDR3nt: TGTGCCATCAGTGAAAGGAACAGGGGGGGCCGTTATGGCTACACCTTC; j_gene: TRBJ1-2; d_gene: TRBD1; abundance: many; v_gene: TRBV10-3
CDR3aa: CASSGGNTGGYYGYTF; CDR3nt: TGTGCCAGCAGCGGAGGCAATACCGGGGGATACTATGGCTACACCTTC; j_gene: TRBJ1-2; d_gene: -; abundance: many; v_gene: TRBV9
CDR3aa: CASSLLMAGGLRDEQYF; CDR3nt: TGTGCCAGCAGTCTCCTTATGGCGGGAGGTCTTCGAGACGAGCAGTACTTC; j_gene: TRBJ2-7; d_gene: TRBD2; abundance: many; v_gene: TRBV27
CDR3aa: CASREWTANYGYTF; CDR3nt: TGTGCCAGTAGGGAATGGACTGCCAACTATGGCTACACCTTC; j_gene: TRBJ1-2; d_gene: -; abundance: -; v_gene: TRBV19
CDR3aa: CSARLGAGYGYTF; CDR3nt: TGCAGTGCCCGTCTGGGCGCTGGCTATGGCTACACCTTC; j_gene: TRBJ1-2; d_gene: -; abundance: many; v_gene: TRBV20-1
CDR3aa: CSVETGTQYF; CDR3nt: TGCAGCGTTGAAACTGGGACCCAGTACTTC; j_gene: TRBJ2-5; d_gene: -; abundance: many; v_gene: TRBV29-1
CDR3aa: CASTTGSGDNSPLHF; CDR3nt: TGCGCCAGCACCACAGGTTCAGGGGACAATTCACCCCTCCACTTT; j_gene: TRBJ1-6; d_gene: -; abundance: many; v_gene: TRBV5-1
CDR3aa: CSVEDRSFGNTIYF; CDR3nt: TGCAGCGTTGAAGACAGGTCCTTTGGAAACACCATATATTTT; j_gene: TRBJ1-3; d_gene: -; abundance: many; v_gene: TRBV29-1
CDR3aa: CASSLGQGAGEAFF; CDR3nt: TGCGCCAGCAGCTTGGGGCAGGGGGCAGGTGAAGCTTTCTTT; j_gene: TRBJ1-1; d_gene: TRBD1; abundance: many; v_gene: TRBV5-1
CDR3aa: CASSFVTDVSEAFF; CDR3nt: TGTGCCAGCAGTTTCGTAACTGACGTTAGTGAAGCTTTCTTT; j_gene: TRBJ1-1; d_gene: -; abundance: many; v_gene: TRBV27
CDR3aa: CASSPFSNQPQHF; CDR3nt: TGTGCCAGCAGTCCATTTAGCAATCAGCCCCAGCATTTT; j_gene: TRBJ1-5; d_gene: -; abundance: many; v_gene: TRBV28
CDR3aa: CASSVGQGPYEQYF; CDR3nt: TGTGCCAGCAGTGTGGGACAGGGGCCCTACGAGCAGTACTTC; j_gene: TRBJ2-7; d_gene: TRBD1; abundance: many; v_gene: TRBV25-1
CDR3aa: CASSSLGVATGNTIYF; CDR3nt: TGTGCCAGCAGCTCCCTCGGGGTAGCGACTGGAAACACCATATATTTT; j_gene: TRBJ1-3; d_gene: -; abundance: many; v_gene: TRBV11-1
CDR3aa: CASSIAGGQNIQYF; CDR3nt: TGTGCCAGTAGTATAGCGGGAGGGCAAAACATTCAGTACTTC; j_gene: TRBJ2-4; d_gene: TRBD2; abundance: many; v_gene: TRBV19
CDR3aa: CASSEIRGLVEAFF; CDR3nt: TGTGCCAGCAGTGAAATTAGAGGCCTGGTCGAAGCTTTCTTT; j_gene: TRBJ1-1; d_gene: -; abundance: many; v_gene: TRBV6-1
CDR3aa: CASSTRTGGENYGYTF; CDR3nt: TGTGCCAGCAGCACTAGGACAGGGGGCGAGAACTATGGCTACACCTTC; j_gene: TRBJ1-2; d_gene: TRBD1; abundance: few; v_gene: TRBV11-2
CDR3aa: CASTKDRNQETQYF; CDR3nt: TGTGCCAGCACCAAAGACAGGAACCAAGAGACCCAGTACTTC; j_gene: TRBJ2-5; d_gene: -; abundance: many; v_gene: TRBV12-3/TRBV12-4
CDR3aa: CASSLEDRVDHTEAFF; CDR3nt: TGTGCCAGCAGCTTAGAAGACAGGGTAGATCACACTGAAGCTTTCTTT; j_gene: TRBJ1-1; d_gene: TRBD1; abundance: few; v_gene: TRBV11-1
CDR3aa: CASSLMTVDGYTF; CDR3nt: TGTGCCAGCAGTTTAATGACGGTTGATGGCTACACCTTC; j_gene: TRBJ1-2; d_gene: -; abundance: many; v_gene: TRBV28
CDR3aa: CAWSVIERERLAGELFF; CDR3nt: TGTGCCTGGAGTGTAATCGAGCGGGAGAGATTGGCCGGGGAGCTGTTTTTT; j_gene: TRBJ2-2; d_gene: TRBD2; abundance: many; v_gene: TRBV30
CDR3aa: CASSQMASNTEAFF; CDR3nt: TGCGCCAGCAGCCAAATGGCGAGTAACACTGAAGCTTTCTTT; j_gene: TRBJ1-1; d_gene: -; abundance: many; v_gene: TRBV4-1
CDR3aa: CASSLGVGTGPGSPLHF; CDR3nt: TGTGCCAGCAGTTTAGGGGTGGGCACAGGTCCGGGTTCACCCCTCCACTTT; j_gene: TRBJ1-6; d_gene: -; abundance: many; v_gene: TRBV12-3/TRBV12-4